The entry that follows covers one T cell receptor (beta chain) sequence. These data are taken from a study of blood T cell repertoires in COVID-19. The CDR3 is made up of 15 amino acids. Germline CDR1 and CDR2: SGHTS and YDEGEE. V lost 4 bases and J lost 5; bases outside the gene matches: 5. The repertoire was sequenced with immunoSEQ multiplex PCR; TCRdb's copy has only in-frame clones and lacks some. This table holds around 200,000 clones, 85% to 90% found once. The sample taken for sequencing was peripheral blood. This chain joins TRBV5-8 and TRBJ1-6; the match to TRBD1 covers 8 bases. This TCR came from a woman aged 18-30 years who had recovered from COVID-19. CDR3 amino acids: CASSRLQGDNSPLHF. CDR3 DNA sequence: TGTGCCAGCAGCCGACTACAGGGGGATAATTCACCCCTCCACTTT.